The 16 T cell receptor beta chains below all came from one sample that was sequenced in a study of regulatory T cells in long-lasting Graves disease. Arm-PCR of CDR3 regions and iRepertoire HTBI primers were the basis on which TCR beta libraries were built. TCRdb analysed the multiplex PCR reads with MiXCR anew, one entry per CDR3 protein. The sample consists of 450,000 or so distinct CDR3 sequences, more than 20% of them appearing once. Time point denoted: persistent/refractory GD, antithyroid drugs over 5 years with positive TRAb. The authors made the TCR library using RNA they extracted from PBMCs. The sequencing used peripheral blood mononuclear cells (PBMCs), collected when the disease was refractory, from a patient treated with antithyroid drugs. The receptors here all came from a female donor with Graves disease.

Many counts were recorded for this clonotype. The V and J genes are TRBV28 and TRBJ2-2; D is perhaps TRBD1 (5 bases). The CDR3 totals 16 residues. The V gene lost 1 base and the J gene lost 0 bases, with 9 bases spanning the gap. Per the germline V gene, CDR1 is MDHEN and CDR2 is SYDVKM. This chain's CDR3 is CASSLSKGANTGELFF. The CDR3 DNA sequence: TGTGCCAGCAGTTTATCGAAAGGGGCGAACACCGGGGAGCTGTTTTTT.

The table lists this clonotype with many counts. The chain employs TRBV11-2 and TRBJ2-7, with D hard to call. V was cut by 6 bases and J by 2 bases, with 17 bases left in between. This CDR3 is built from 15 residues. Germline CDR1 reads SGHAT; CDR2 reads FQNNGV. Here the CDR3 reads CASSIPQLLTYEQYF. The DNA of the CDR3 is TGTGCCAGCAGTATCCCCCAGCTACTAACCTACGAGCAGTACTTC. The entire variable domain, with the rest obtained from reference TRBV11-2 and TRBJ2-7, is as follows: EAGVAQSPRYKIIEKRQSVAFWCNPISGHATLYWYQQILGQGPKLLIQFQNNGVVDDSQLPKDRFSAERLKGVDSTLKIQPAKLEDSAVYLCASSIPQLLTYEQYFGPGTRLTVT.

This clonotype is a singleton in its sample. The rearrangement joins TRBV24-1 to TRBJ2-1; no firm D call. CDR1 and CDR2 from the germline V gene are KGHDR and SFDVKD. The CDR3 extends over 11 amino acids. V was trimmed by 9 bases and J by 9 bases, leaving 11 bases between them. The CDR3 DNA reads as TGTGCCACCGGGGTTTACGCTGAGCAGTTCTTC. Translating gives CATGVYAEQFF.

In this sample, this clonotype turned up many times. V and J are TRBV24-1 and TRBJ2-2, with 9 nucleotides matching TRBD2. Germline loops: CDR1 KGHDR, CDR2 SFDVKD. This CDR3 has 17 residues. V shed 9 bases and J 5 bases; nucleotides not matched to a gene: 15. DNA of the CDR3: TGTGCCACCTCAAGGGTGATAGCGGGGGTAACGACCGGGGAGCTGTTTTTT. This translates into CATSRVIAGVTTGELFF.

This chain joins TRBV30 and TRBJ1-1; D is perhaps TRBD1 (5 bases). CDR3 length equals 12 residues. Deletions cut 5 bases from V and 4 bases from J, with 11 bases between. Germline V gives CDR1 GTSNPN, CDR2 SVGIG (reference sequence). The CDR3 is CAWGLGGTEAFF. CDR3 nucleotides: TGTGCCTGGGGTCTGGGGGGCACTGAAGCTTTCTTT. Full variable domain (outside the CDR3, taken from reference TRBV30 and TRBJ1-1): SQTIHQWPATLVQPVGSPLSLECTVEGTSNPNLYWYRQAAGRGLQLLFYSVGIGQISSEVPQNLSASRPQDRQFILSSKKLLLSDSGFYLCAWGLGGTEAFFGQGTRLTVV.

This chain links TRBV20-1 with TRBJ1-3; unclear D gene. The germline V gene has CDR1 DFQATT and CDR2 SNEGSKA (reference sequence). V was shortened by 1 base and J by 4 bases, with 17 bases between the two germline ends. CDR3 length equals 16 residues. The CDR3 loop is CSARGRTALGGNTIYF. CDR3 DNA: TGCAGTGCTAGAGGTCGAACGGCCCTCGGGGGAAACACCATATATTTT.

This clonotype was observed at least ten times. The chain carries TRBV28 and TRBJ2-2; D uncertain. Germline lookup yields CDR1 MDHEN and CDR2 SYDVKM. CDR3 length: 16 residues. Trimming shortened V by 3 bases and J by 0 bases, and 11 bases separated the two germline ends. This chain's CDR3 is CASSLVAGTNTGELFF. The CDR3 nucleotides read TGTGCCAGCAGTTTGGTGGCAGGAACGAACACCGGGGAGCTGTTTTTT.

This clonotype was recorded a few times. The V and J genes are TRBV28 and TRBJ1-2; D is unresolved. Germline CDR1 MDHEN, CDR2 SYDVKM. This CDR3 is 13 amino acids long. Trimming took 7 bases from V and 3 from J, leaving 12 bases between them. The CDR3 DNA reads TGTGCCAGCATCGACTCTAGGGACTATGGCTACACCTTC. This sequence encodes CASIDSRDYGYTF.

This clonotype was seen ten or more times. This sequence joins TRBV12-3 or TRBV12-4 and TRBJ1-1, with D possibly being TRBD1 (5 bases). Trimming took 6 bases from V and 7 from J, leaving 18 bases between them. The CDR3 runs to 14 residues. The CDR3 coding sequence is TGTGCCAGCAGCTCCAGGGTTAAGCGAAATGAAGCTTTCTTT. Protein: CASSSRVKRNEAFF.

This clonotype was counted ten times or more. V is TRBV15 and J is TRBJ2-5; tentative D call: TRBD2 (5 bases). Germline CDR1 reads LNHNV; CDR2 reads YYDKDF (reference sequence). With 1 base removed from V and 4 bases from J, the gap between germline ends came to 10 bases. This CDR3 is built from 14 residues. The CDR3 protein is CATSRGSSRETQYF. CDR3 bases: TGTGCCACCAGCAGAGGATCTAGCAGAGAGACCCAGTACTTC.

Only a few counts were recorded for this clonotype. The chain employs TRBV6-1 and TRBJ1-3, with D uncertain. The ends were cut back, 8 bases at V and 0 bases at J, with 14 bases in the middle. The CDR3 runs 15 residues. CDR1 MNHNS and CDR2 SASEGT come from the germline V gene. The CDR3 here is CASLTERISGNTIYF. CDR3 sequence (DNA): TGTGCCAGCCTAACTGAGAGGATCTCTGGAAACACCATATATTTT.

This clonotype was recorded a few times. CDR3 sequence (DNA): TGTGCCAGTAGTATAGGTCTGCCTAGCGGCCCTTACAATGAGCAGTTCTTC. Amino acid sequence: CASSIGLPSGPYNEQFF. The V gene is TRBV19, the J gene TRBJ2-1; 7 bases line up with TRBD2. Unmatched junction bases numbered 10, after V lost 1 base and J lost 4 bases. Germline-derived CDR1 and CDR2 are LNHDA and SQIVND (reference sequence). The CDR3 sequence is 17 residues long.

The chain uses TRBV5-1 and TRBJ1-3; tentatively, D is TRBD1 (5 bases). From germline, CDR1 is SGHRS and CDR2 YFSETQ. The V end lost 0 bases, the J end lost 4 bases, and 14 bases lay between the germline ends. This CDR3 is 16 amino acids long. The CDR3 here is CASSLAGELRGNTIYF. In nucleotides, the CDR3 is TGCGCCAGCAGCTTGGCGGGGGAACTACGCGGAAACACCATATATTTT.

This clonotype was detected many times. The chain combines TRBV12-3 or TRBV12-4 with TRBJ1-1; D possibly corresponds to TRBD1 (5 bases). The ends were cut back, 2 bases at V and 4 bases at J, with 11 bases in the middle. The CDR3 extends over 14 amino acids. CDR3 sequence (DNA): TGTGCCAGCAGTTTATTTCAGGGTGGCACTGAAGCTTTCTTT. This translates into CASSLFQGGTEAFF.

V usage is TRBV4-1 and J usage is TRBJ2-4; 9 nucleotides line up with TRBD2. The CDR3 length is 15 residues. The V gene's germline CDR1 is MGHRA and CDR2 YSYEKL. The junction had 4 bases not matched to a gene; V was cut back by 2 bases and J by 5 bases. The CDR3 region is CASSQPRTSENIQYF. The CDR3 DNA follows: TGCGCCAGCAGCCAACCCCGGACTAGCGAAAACATTCAGTACTTC.

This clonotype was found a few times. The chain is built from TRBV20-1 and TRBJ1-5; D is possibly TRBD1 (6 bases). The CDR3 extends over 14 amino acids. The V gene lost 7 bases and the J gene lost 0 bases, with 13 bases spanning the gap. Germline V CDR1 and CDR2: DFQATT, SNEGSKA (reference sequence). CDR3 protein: CSDLPGHSNQPQHF. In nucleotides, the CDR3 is TGCAGTGACCTACCGGGACATAGCAATCAGCCCCAGCATTTT.